Shown below are 18 T cell receptor beta chains from a single sample sequenced in a study of cytomegalovirus exposure and HLA in healthy donors. The PCR ran on 60 Vbeta and 13 Jbeta primers. Sequenced by immunoSEQ multiplex PCR; TCRdb stores in-frame clones only, minus some. The profile shows roughly 100,000 clones, approximately 82% of them singletons. Sequencing was performed on PBMCs. These receptors were taken from a middle-aged man in good health and CMV-seropositive.

The table lists this clone with a few counts. The chain combines TRBV7-2 with TRBJ2-2, with a tentative D call TRBD2 (5 bases). The V and J ends lost 4 bases and 2 bases respectively, with 14 bases between them. The length of the CDR3 is 16 residues. Germline V lookup: CDR1 SGHTA, CDR2 FQGNSA. For the CDR3, the DNA is TGTGCCAGCAGCTCGATCCGACTATCAAACACCGGGGAGCTGTTTTTT. The encoded protein is CASSSIRLSNTGELFF.

The chain couples TRBV11-1 to TRBJ2-3, with 7 positions matching TRBD2. The CDR3 length is 14 residues. Germline CDR1 and CDR2: SGHAT and FQDESV (reference sequence). The junction had 8 bases not matched to a gene; V was cut back by 10 bases and J by 1 base. This CDR3 is CATKDAGGTDTQYF. CDR3 DNA: TGTGCCACCAAGGACGCGGGAGGCACAGATACGCAGTATTTT.

V usage is TRBV19 and J usage is TRBJ1-6; D gene ambiguous. Germline V gene data show CDR1 as LNHDA and CDR2 as SQIVND (reference sequence). The CDR3 loop spans 15 amino acids. Trimming removed 2 bases from V and 4 bases from J, with 9 bases in between. CDR3 bases: TGTGCCAGTAGTATATCGGGTATTTATAATTCACCCCTCCACTTT. It encodes CASSISGIYNSPLHF.

V is TRBV7-2 and J is TRBJ1-1; 8 bases line up with TRBD1. The germline V gene has CDR1 SGHTA and CDR2 FQGNSA. The CDR3 sequence is 14 residues long. Unmatched junction bases numbered 8, after V lost 5 bases and J lost 6 bases. The CDR3 nucleotides read TGTGCCAGCAGCACGGGACAGGTACCCCCTGAAGCTTTCTTT. Encoded protein: CASSTGQVPPEAFF.

The chain is built from TRBV7-2 and TRBJ2-5; 9 nucleotides match TRBD1. CDR3 length equals 14 residues. V lost 5 bases, J lost 5 bases, and 6 bases stayed unmatched. Germline V CDR1 and CDR2: SGHTA, FQGNSA. The CDR3 loop reads CASSTGQGTETQYF. The CDR3 DNA is TGTGCCAGCAGCACTGGACAGGGGACGGAGACCCAGTACTTC.

Only a few counts were recorded for this clone. This rearrangement joins TRBV19 to TRBJ2-7; 8 nucleotides line up with TRBD2. The germline CDR1 and CDR2 sequences are LNHDA and SQIVND (reference sequence). Unmatched junction bases numbered 4, after V lost 3 bases and J lost 3 bases. This CDR3 spans 14 amino acids. The CDR3 sequence: CASSIAGGIYEQYF. The CDR3 DNA reads as TGTGCCAGTAGTATCGCGGGGGGTATCTACGAGCAGTACTTC.

This clone was recorded once. The chain employs TRBV5-6 and TRBJ1-2, with 9 bases aligning to TRBD1. Trimming at V came to 0 bases and at J to 6 bases, leaving 6 bases not matched to a gene. This CDR3 has 15 amino acids. Germline CDR1 and CDR2: SGHDT and YYEEEE. CDR3: CASSLEGQGWNGYTF. CDR3 DNA sequence: TGTGCCAGCAGCTTGGAGGGACAGGGCTGGAATGGCTACACCTTC.

This CDR3 is CASTQGSTDTQYF. CDR3 coding DNA: TGTGCCAGCACACAGGGGAGCACAGATACGCAGTATTTT. V and J are TRBV7-9 and TRBJ2-3; 7 bases are shared with TRBD1. Trimming at V came to 7 bases and at J to 0 bases, leaving 1 base not matched to a gene. The germline V gene has CDR1 SEHNR and CDR2 FQNEAQ (reference sequence). The CDR3 loop spans 13 amino acids.

This clone was found a few times. The genes are TRBV7-8 and TRBJ2-7; 9 bases align to TRBD2. Germline V lookup: CDR1 SGHVS, CDR2 FQNEAQ. The CDR3 runs to 15 residues. J was trimmed by 0 bases and V by 5 bases; bases with no gene match: 5. The CDR3 DNA is TGTGCCAGCAGCAGACTAGCGGTGAGCTCCTACGAGCAGTACTTC. Its protein is CASSRLAVSSYEQYF.

This clone has only one observation. This sequence joins TRBV19 and TRBJ2-4; TRBD1 aligns across 12 bases. V dropped 5 bases and J dropped 0; count of bases not matched to a gene: 11. Per the germline V gene, CDR1 is LNHDA and CDR2 is SQIVND (reference sequence). The CDR3 has 19 residues. CDR3 bases: TGTGCCAGTAGTCCGGGACAGGGGGCGGCGAAGCTAGCCAAAAACATTCAGTACTTC. Translated, it gives CASSPGQGAAKLAKNIQYF.

The chain carries TRBV13 and TRBJ2-6; TRBD1 matches at 8 bases. The CDR3 runs 17 residues. Germline V gene sequence: CDR1 PRHDT, CDR2 FYEKMQ (reference sequence). V lost 4 bases, J lost 0 bases, and 5 bases stayed unmatched. CDR3 sequence (DNA): TGTGCCAGCAGCTCGGACAGGGCAAACTCTGGGGCCAACGTCCTGACTTTC. It codes for CASSSDRANSGANVLTF.

This chain links TRBV5-8 with TRBJ1-5; D remains unclear. V lost 0 bases to trimming and J lost 6 bases, with 10 bases between them. CDR1 and CDR2 (germline): SGHTS, YDEGEE. This CDR3 has 14 residues. CDR3 region: CASSLVTGGQPQHF. The CDR3 coding sequence is TGTGCCAGCAGCTTGGTTACGGGAGGTCAGCCCCAGCATTTT.

This clone showed up just a few times. V usage is TRBV4-1 and J usage is TRBJ2-5, with D perhaps matching TRBD1 (7 bases). CDR3 length: 16 amino acids. CDR1 and CDR2 from the germline V gene are MGHRA and YSYEKL. Between the trimmed V and J ends, which lost 5 bases and 0 bases, there was a span of 16 bases. DNA for the CDR3: TGCGCCAGCAGCTTGGCGGCAGGGGGGTACCAAGAGACCCAGTACTTC. It specifies CASSLAAGGYQETQYF.

This sequence joins TRBV5-8 and TRBJ1-5; possibly TRBD1 for D (6 bases). Germline assignment: CDR1 SGHTS and CDR2 YDEGEE. V was clipped by 4 bases and J by 3 bases, with 14 bases between them. This CDR3 comprises 15 residues. As DNA, the CDR3 is TGTGCCAGCAGCCTCAGGGGAGTTTCCAATCAGCCCCAGCATTTT. Protein: CASSLRGVSNQPQHF.

The V and J genes are TRBV28 and TRBJ1-6; 7 bases match TRBD1. CDR3 length: 15 amino acids. CDR1 and CDR2 (germline): MDHEN, SYDVKM. V dropped 6 bases and J dropped 7; count of bases not matched to a gene: 9. In nucleotides, the CDR3 is TGTGCCAGCAGACCACCACAGGGGCAGAATTCACCCCTCCACTTT. This gives the protein CASRPPQGQNSPLHF.

The chain couples TRBV11-3 to TRBJ1-2, with D possibly TRBD1 on 6 matching bases. The CDR3 totals 13 residues. Per the germline V gene, CDR1 is SGHNT and CDR2 is YENEEA. V lost 1 base, J lost 8 bases, and 11 bases lay in between. The CDR3 nucleotides read TGTGCCAGCAGCTTAGGGACAGCGGGGGGCTACACCTTC. Translating it yields CASSLGTAGGYTF. The full variable domain, rest sourced from reference TRBV11-3 and TRBJ1-2, is EAGVVQSPRYKIIEKKQPVAFWCNPISGHNTLYWYLQNLGQGPELLIRYENEEAVDDSQLPKDRFSAERLKGVDSTLKIQPAELGDSAVYLCASSLGTAGGYTFGSGTRLTVV.

This sequence joins TRBV7-3 and TRBJ1-1, with 7 bases fitting TRBD1. The CDR3 is made up of 15 amino acids. The V gene's germline CDR1 is SGHTA and CDR2 FQGTGA. The ends lost 5 bases at V and 0 bases at J; junction bases unmatched: 6. The CDR3 sequence: CASSLGQVMNTEAFF. CDR3 in DNA: TGTGCCAGCAGCCTCGGACAGGTCATGAACACTGAAGCTTTCTTT.

The chain joins TRBV28 to TRBJ2-7; D possibly corresponds to TRBD1 (5 bases). V was pared by 10 bases and J by 2 bases, with 18 bases between. CDR3 length equals 14 residues. Germline V gene sequence: CDR1 MDHEN, CDR2 SYDVKM. The CDR3: CATVWGPRAYEQYF. In nucleotides, the CDR3 is TGTGCCACCGTTTGGGGCCCCCGGGCCTACGAGCAGTACTTC. Complete variable domain (other parts from reference TRBV28 and TRBJ2-7): DVKVTQSSRYLVKRTGEKVFLECVQDMDHENMFWYRQDPGLGLRLIYFSYDVKMKEKGDIPEGYSVSREKKERFSLILESASTNQTSMYLCATVWGPRAYEQYFGPGTRLTVT.